The clone carrying this TCR beta chain was seen a few times. Antigen: not known. TCRdb used MiXCR to reprocess the RT-PCR reads, holding one entry per CDR3 protein. The repertoire consists of 540,000 or so distinct CDR3 sequences, with 10% to 15% occurring once and the leading ten covering around 13%. The ends were cut back, 5 bases at V and 3 bases at J, with 7 bases in the middle. Germline CDR1 DFQATT, CDR2 SNEGSKA (reference sequence). The CDR3 contains 12 residues. The record originates from a study of response to subunit inactivated influenza vaccine. Study results and caveats: The study's authors posited that every seasonal influenza vaccination enlists few new T cells.

V usage is TRBV20-1 and J usage is TRBJ1-4, with unresolved D. The starting material was PBMCs from blood, obtained around seven weeks after vaccination. The origin of this receptor is a man in his fifties who received an inactivated influenza vaccine. The CDR3 protein is CSAQIPNEKLFF. The CDR3 DNA follows: TGCAGTGCTCAGATCCCTAATGAAAAACTGTTTTTT.